Below are 10 T cell receptor beta chains sequenced from a single sample in a study of beta chain features in type 1 diabetes. Whole-study results and caveats: Shortening of TCRB CDR3s, moderate but significant, appeared in all four CD4+ subsets of Type 1 diabetes patients.

The whole isolated RNA underwent reverse transcription, so sequencing captured expressed TCRB transcripts. The table came from immunoSEQ multiplex PCR; TCRdb's copy has only in-frame clones and leaves some out. The repertoire includes about 160,000 clones, roughly 8% of them detected once, and 0.5% sits in the top ten. Antigen specificity for these receptors is unknown. The sample comprised central memory CD4+ T cells from blood. These receptors were obtained from a man aged 18 to 30 with type 1 diabetes.

This clone has a handful of counts. This chain joins TRBV18 and TRBJ2-7, with D tentatively TRBD2 (6 bases). Trimming removed 11 bases at V and 0 bases at J, with 14 bases between. The CDR3 extends over 13 amino acids. Germline V lookup: CDR1 KGHSH, CDR2 LQKENI. CDR3 sequence: CAAAGGSSYEQYF. CDR3 sequence (DNA): TGTGCCGCAGCCGGGGGTAGCTCCTACGAGCAGTACTTC.

The CDR3 region is CSAAGGSEQFF. The CDR3 coding sequence is TGCAGTGCTGCCGGCGGAAGTGAGCAGTTCTTC. The chain couples TRBV20-1 to TRBJ2-1, with D hard to call. The CDR3 is 11 residues long. The V end was cut by 5 bases, the J end by 9 bases, with 11 bases between. The germline gives CDR1 DFQATT, CDR2 SNEGSKA (reference sequence).

The chain joins TRBV9 to TRBJ2-3; 8 nucleotides align to TRBD2. This CDR3 is 17 amino acids long. V lost 3 bases to trimming and J lost 4 bases; unmatched junction nucleotides: 13. The germline V gene has CDR1 SGDLS and CDR2 YYNGEE. This CDR3 reads CASSGGSGTRTSDTQYF. DNA of the CDR3: TGTGCCAGCAGCGGGGGCTCCGGGACTAGGACCTCAGATACGCAGTATTTT.

The chain couples TRBV28 to TRBJ2-7; D gene uncertain. With 3 bases removed from V and 12 bases from J, the gap between germline ends came to 18 bases. The germline V gene encodes CDR1 MDHEN and CDR2 SYDVKM. There are 13 residues in the CDR3. The chain's CDR3 is CASSFRSHRNPYF. The DNA of the CDR3 is TGTGCCAGCAGTTTCAGGTCTCACCGTAATCCGTACTTC.

The chain carries TRBV6-5 and TRBJ2-1; 9 bases agree with TRBD2. The length of the CDR3 is 15 residues. Germline V gene lookup returns CDR1 MNHEY and CDR2 SVGAGI. With 0 bases clipped from V and 7 bases from J, the junction kept 4 bases outside the gene matches. The CDR3 nucleotides read TGTGCCAGCAGTTACTCCGGACTAGCGTCAAATGAGCAGTTCTTC. Amino acids: CASSYSGLASNEQFF.

The chain couples TRBV9 to TRBJ2-1, with D possibly TRBD2 on 7 matching bases. Germline CDR1 and CDR2: SGDLS and YYNGEE. V lost 4 bases and J lost 4, with 15 bases in between. The CDR3 length is 15 residues. The CDR3 DNA reads TGTGCCAGCAGCCCTGGGGGGGCTCTGTACAATGAGCAGTTCTTC. Protein product: CASSPGGALYNEQFF.

The chain employs TRBV10-3 and TRBJ2-7, with D maybe TRBD2 (5 bases). CDR1 is ENHRY and CDR2 is SYGVKD in the germline V gene. V gave up 3 bases and J gave up 1 base, with 13 bases separating them. CDR3 size: 15 residues. The CDR3 protein is CAISDDGRGSYEQYF. The CDR3 DNA sequence: TGTGCCATCAGTGATGATGGGAGAGGGTCCTACGAGCAGTACTTC.

This clone was observed a few times. This chain joins TRBV5-1 and TRBJ2-3; D ambiguous. The V end lost 0 bases, the J end lost 2 bases, and 7 bases lay between the germline ends. CDR1 and CDR2 from the germline V gene are SGHRS and YFSETQ. The CDR3 length is 14 residues. The CDR3 is CASSLGQNTDTQYF. In DNA, the CDR3 is TGCGCCAGCAGCTTGGGACAAAACACAGATACGCAGTATTTT.

The sample holds a few counts of this clone. The gene calls are TRBV10-3 and TRBJ2-7; 11 bases are shared with TRBD1. The length of the CDR3 is 14 residues. CDR1 and CDR2 from the germline V gene are ENHRY and SYGVKD. V shed 7 bases and J 1 base; nucleotides not matched to a gene: 3. The CDR3 here is CAITGTGGSYEQYF. In DNA, the CDR3 is TGTGCCATCACCGGGACAGGGGGTTCCTACGAGCAGTACTTC.

This clone was detected only a few times. J is TRBJ2-5 and V is TRBV7-2; 7 bases map to TRBD2. V trimming: 2 bases; J trimming: 4 bases; junction bases outside the gene matches: 7. The CDR3 spans 15 residues. Per germline, CDR1 SGHTA and CDR2 FQGNSA. The DNA for the CDR3 is TGTGCCAGCAGCTTATTATCTGGACTAGGAGAGACCCAGTACTTC. Protein sequence: CASSLLSGLGETQYF.